The source of this TCR beta chain is a study of T cells in Graves' hyperthyroidism and ophthalmopathy. Study details: Before treatment of any kind, peripheral blood was taken at initial diagnosis.

This clonotype was recorded a few times. Investigators excluded patients with uncontrolled infection, other autoimmune disease, pregnancy or lactation. Together with thyroid ultrasound, orbital computed tomography, serum thyroxine and TRAb, clinical symptoms were used for diagnoses. TCR beta CDR3 regions were amplified from RNA transcripts. Initially, a first-round RT-PCR of the TCR CDR3 employed the HTBI primer set. TCRdb reprocessed the multiplex PCR reads via MiXCR and lists one record per CDR3 protein. Among about 350,000 distinct CDR3 sequences, roughly 19% were seen once, and the ten largest hold about 3.7%. This TCR came from a woman younger than 30 with Graves' hyperthyroidism. The sequencing input was blood.

Written as DNA, the CDR3 is TGTGCCAGCAGCATCAGGGGGCGCGGATATGGCTACACCTTC. It translates to CASSIRGRGYGYTF. The V gene is TRBV6-1, the J gene TRBJ1-2; TRBD1 agrees at 8 bases. The CDR3 consists of 14 residues. Trimming removed 6 bases from V and 5 bases from J; junction bases left unmatched: 8. CDR1 is MNHNS and CDR2 is SASEGT in the germline V gene.